This note documents a single T cell receptor (beta chain) sequence. The CDR3 has 15 amino acids. Per the germline V gene, CDR1 is MNHEY and CDR2 is SVGAGI. Trimming took 5 bases from V and 5 from J; bases not matched to a gene: 8. These data originate in a study of shared clonotypes between healthy human individuals. The method was immunoSEQ multiplex PCR; TCRdb's version includes in-frame clones alone and lacks a portion of them. Of about 2,100,000 clones in the sample, about 92% were seen once. Naive CD8 populations comprised CD45RO-negative cells positively selected for CCR7, excluding terminally differentiated effector memory CD45RA+ cells.

Sequencing used naive CD8+ T cells from PBMCs. The sequence was collected from a man aged 18 to 29 in good health. Some clones in this sample may be carry-over from other donors' samples. This chain uses TRBV6-5 with TRBJ2-2; 7 nucleotides match TRBD1. Written as DNA, the CDR3 is TGTGCCAGCAGTAAGAGACAGGGTTTGACCGGGGAGCTGTTTTTT. Protein: CASSKRQGLTGELFF.